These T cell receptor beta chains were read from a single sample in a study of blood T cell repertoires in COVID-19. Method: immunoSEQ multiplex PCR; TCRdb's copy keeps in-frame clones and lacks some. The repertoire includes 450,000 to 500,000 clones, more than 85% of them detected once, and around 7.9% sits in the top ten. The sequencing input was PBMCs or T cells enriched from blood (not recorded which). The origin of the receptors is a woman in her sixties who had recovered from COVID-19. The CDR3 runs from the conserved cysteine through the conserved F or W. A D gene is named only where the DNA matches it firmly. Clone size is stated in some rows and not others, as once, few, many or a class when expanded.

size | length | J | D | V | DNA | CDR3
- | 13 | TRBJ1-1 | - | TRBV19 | TGTGCCAGTAGTATAAACAGCCTCACTGAAGCTTTCTTT | CASSINSLTEAFF
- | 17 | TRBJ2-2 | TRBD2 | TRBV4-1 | TGCGCCAGCAGCCAAGTAGCGGGGGGGTTGAACACCGGGGAGCTGTTTTTT | CASSQVAGGLNTGELFF
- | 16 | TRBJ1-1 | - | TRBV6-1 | TGTGCCAGCAGTGAAGCGCCGGGTTACTTGAACACTGAAGCTTTCTTT | CASSEAPGYLNTEAFF
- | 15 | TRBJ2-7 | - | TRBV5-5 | TGTGCCAGCACCTTGAGGCCCAGGGAAGGCTACGAGCAGTACTTC | CASTLRPREGYEQYF
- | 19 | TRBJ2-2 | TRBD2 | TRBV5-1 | TGCGCCAGCAGCTTCACCGGGACTAGCGGGGGGAAGAACACCGGGGAGCTGTTTTTT | CASSFTGTSGGKNTGELFF
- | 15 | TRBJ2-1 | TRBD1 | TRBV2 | TGTGCCAGCAGTATGGACAGGGGTTCCTACAATGAGCAGTTCTTC | CASSMDRGSYNEQFF
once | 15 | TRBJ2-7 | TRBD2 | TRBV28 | TGTGCCAGCAGTTCCGGGCAAGCGGGGATGCACGAGCAGTACTTC | CASSSGQAGMHEQYF
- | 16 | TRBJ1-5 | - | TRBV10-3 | TGTGCCATCAGTGAGTCAAGGAAGGGGAGCAATCAGCCCCAGCATTTT | CAISESRKGSNQPQHF
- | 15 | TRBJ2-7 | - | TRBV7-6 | TGTGCCAGCAGCTTAGCCGGGGGATACGTCTACGAGCAGTACTTC | CASSLAGGYVYEQYF
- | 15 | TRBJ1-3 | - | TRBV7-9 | TGTGCCAGCAGCCTCGATTGGGGGCCTGGAAACACCATATATTTT | CASSLDWGPGNTIYF
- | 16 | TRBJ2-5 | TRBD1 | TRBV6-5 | TGTGCCAGCAGTTACTCGTCCCTTGGCCTGACAGGGGCCCAGTACTTC | CASSYSSLGLTGAQYF
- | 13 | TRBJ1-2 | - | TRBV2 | TGTGCCAGCAGTGATGGAGCTAACTATGGCTACACCTTC | CASSDGANYGYTF
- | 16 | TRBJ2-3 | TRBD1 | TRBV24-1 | TGTGCCACCAGTGATCCCGGGACAGGGGGCCCGGGTACGCAGTATTTT | CATSDPGTGGPGTQYF
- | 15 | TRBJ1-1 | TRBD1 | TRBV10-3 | TGTGCCATCAGGGACCCTCAGACAGGGGGCACTGAAGCTTTCTTT | CAIRDPQTGGTEAFF
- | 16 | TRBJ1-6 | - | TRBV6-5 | TGTGCCAGCAGTTACTCCCAGACAGTGAATAATTCACCCCTCCACTTT | CASSYSQTVNNSPLHF
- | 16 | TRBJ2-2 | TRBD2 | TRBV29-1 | TGCAGCGTAGGGACTAGCGGGGGGGCGGTCACCGGGGAGCTGTTTTTT | CSVGTSGGAVTGELFF
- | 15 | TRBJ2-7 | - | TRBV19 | TGTGCCAGTAGTATAAGAGGGGGAGATTACTACGAGCAGTACTTC | CASSIRGGDYYEQYF
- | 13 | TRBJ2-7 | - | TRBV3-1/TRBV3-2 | TGTGCCAGCAGCCAACAAGGGGTCAACGAGCAGTACTTC | CASSQQGVNEQYF
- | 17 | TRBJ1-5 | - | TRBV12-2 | TGTGCAAGTCGCTCCGGACGGGACAGGGAGATAGGGAAGCCCCAGCATTTT | CASRSGRDREIGKPQHF
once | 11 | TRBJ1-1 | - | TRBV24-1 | TGTGCCACCACCCTCGGGACTGAAGCTTTCTTT | CATTLGTEAFF
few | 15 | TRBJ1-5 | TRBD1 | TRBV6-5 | TGTGCCAGCAGAATGACAGGGCGGAGCAATCAGCCCCAGCATTTT | CASRMTGRSNQPQHF
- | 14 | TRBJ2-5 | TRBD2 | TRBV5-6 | TGTGCCAGCGGGGGGGAAGGAGAGGGAGAGACCCAGTACTTC | CASGGEGEGETQYF
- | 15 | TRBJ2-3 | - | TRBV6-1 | TGTGCCAGCAGTGAAGTCTCCTACACGGGAGATACGCAGTATTTT | CASSEVSYTGDTQYF
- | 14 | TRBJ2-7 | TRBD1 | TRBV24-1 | TGTGCCACCAGTGATCACCGGGACAGCTACGAGCAGTACTTC | CATSDHRDSYEQYF
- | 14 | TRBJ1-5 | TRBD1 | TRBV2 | TGTGCCAGCAGTAAGGACAGGGGTAATCAGCCCCAGCATTTT | CASSKDRGNQPQHF
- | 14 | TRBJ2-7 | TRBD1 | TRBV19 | TGTGCCAGTAGTCCTGGGGCAGGGGGTTACGAGCAGTACTTC | CASSPGAGGYEQYF